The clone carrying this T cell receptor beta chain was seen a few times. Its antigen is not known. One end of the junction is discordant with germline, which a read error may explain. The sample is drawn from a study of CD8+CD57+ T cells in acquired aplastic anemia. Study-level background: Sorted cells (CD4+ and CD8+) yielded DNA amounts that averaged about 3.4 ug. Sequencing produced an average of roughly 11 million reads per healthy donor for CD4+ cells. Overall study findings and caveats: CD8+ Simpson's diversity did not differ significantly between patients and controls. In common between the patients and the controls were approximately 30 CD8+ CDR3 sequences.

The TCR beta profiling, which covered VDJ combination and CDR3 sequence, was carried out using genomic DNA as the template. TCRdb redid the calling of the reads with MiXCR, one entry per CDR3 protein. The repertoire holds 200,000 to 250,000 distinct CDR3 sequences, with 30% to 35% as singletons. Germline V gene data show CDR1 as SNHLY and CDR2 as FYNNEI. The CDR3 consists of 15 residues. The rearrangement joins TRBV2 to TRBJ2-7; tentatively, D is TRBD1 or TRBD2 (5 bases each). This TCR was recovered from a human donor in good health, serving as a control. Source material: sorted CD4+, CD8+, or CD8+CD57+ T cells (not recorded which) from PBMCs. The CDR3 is CASSEFGEGPYERYF. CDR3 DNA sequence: TGTGCCAGCAGTGAGTTCGGAGAGGGGCCCTACGAGCGGTACTTC.